One TCR beta chain is described in this entry. Each CDR3 protein is one row after TCRdb ran MiXCR on the reads. There are about 450,000 distinct CDR3 sequences in the sample; 25% to 40% occur only once, and approximately 15% lies in the top ten. These data come from a study of T cell repertoires in cytomegalovirus infection. Material: PBMCs. The sequence was obtained from a human donor in good health (CMV status not recorded). Some clones in this sample may be carry-over from other donors' samples.

CDR3 residues: CASSQEGGPRDRETQYF. The CDR3 region has the DNA TGCGCCAGCAGCCAAGAAGGGGGACCTCGGGACAGAGAGACCCAGTACTTC. V and J are TRBV4-1 and TRBJ2-5, with 7 bases matching TRBD1. Germline-derived CDR1 and CDR2 are MGHRA and YSYEKL. The CDR3 has 17 amino acids. The V and J ends lost 0 bases and 4 bases, in that order; junction bases with no gene match: 11.